This T cell receptor (beta chain) was found in a study of T cells after yellow fever vaccination. Study results and limitations: Abundant clonotypes from the bulk population could get into FACS-sorted repertoires as contaminants. Most clones from primary vaccination resurfaced after the booster (96% CD4, 70% to 90% CD8).

This clonotype was seen many times. Its antigen is undetermined. The TCR cDNA carried a universal primer site and UMIs from 5'RACE template switching. TCRdb analysed the 5' RACE reads with MiXCR anew, one entry per CDR3 protein. The sample lists 300,000 to 400,000 distinct CDR3 sequences, 12% seen once, with about 3% in the top ten. The input for sequencing was CD4+ T cells sorted from PBMCs, taken 15 days after the yellow fever booster vaccination. This clonotype originated in a man between 18 and 35 years old who received the YFV17D yellow fever vaccine.

The CDR3 nucleotides read TGTGCCAGCAGCGAGACAGGGGGAAACACTGAAGCTTTCTTT. Translated, it gives CASSETGGNTEAFF. The J gene is TRBJ1-1, the V gene TRBV9, with 9 bases fitting TRBD1. After removal of 3 bases from V and 2 bases from J, the junction contained 2 bases not matched to a gene. This CDR3 region has 14 residues. Germline V CDR1 and CDR2: SGDLS, YYNGEE.